These 6 T cell receptor beta chains were all obtained from the same sample, sequenced in a study of T cells after somatic rescue of genetic block. Sequencing used immunoSEQ multiplex PCR; TCRdb keeps in-frame clones, though not all of them. The sample includes more than 70,000 clones, more than 80% of them seen just once. What was sequenced was peripheral blood mononuclear cells (PBMCs). The receptor set was obtained from a young woman.

The V call is TRBV28, the J call TRBJ2-7; D may match TRBD1 or TRBD2 (5 bases each). The germline V gene has CDR1 MDHEN and CDR2 SYDVKM. The CDR3 extends over 13 amino acids. V was pared by 8 bases and J by 2 bases, with 13 bases between. The CDR3 here is CASWKGRPYEQYF. The CDR3 bases are TGTGCCAGCTGGAAGGGGAGACCCTACGAGCAGTACTTC.

The chain uses TRBV27 and TRBJ2-7; 7 nucleotides match TRBD2. This CDR3 has 14 residues. V shed 7 bases and J 0 bases; nucleotides not matched to a gene: 6. Germline values: CDR1 MNHEY, CDR2 SMNVEV (reference sequence). Here the CDR3 reads CASTRGGDSYEQYF. The CDR3 coding sequence is TGTGCCAGCACCCGCGGGGGAGACTCCTACGAGCAGTACTTC.

The chain has TRBV6-5 and TRBJ2-7, with D uncertain. In germline, CDR1 is MNHEY, CDR2 SVGAGI. V lost 5 bases and J lost 7, with 12 bases in between. This CDR3 contains 12 residues. CDR3 sequence (DNA): TGTGCCAGCAGTACCGTATCTAGTGAGCAGTACTTC. Amino acid sequence: CASSTVSSEQYF.

In its sample, this clone was seen a few times. The chain has TRBV7-6 and TRBJ2-5; 9 bases align to TRBD1. This CDR3 has 16 amino acids. Unmatched junction bases numbered 10, after V lost 3 bases and J lost 5 bases. Germline-derived CDR1 and CDR2 are SGHVS and FNYEAQ. The DNA of the CDR3 is TGTGCCAGCAGCTTCACCGGGACAGGGCTATCGGAGACCCAGTACTTC. Amino acids: CASSFTGTGLSETQYF.

This chain joins TRBV9 and TRBJ1-2; D gene ambiguous. V was cut by 3 bases and J by 0 bases, with 12 bases left in between. The CDR3 extends over 15 amino acids. Germline V gene sequence: CDR1 SGDLS, CDR2 YYNGEE. In nucleotides, the CDR3 is TGTGCCAGCAGCGGAGTCTCCAACCCTAACTATGGCTACACCTTC. Its translation: CASSGVSNPNYGYTF.

The J gene is TRBJ1-5, the V gene TRBV6-6; D might be TRBD1 (5 bases). CDR3 length: 14 residues. Deletions cut 10 bases from V and 0 bases from J, with 13 bases between. CDR1 and CDR2 from the germline V gene are MNHNY and SVGAGI (reference sequence). This CDR3 is CATELTASNQPQHF. The CDR3 nucleotides are TGTGCCACCGAACTGACAGCTAGCAATCAGCCCCAGCATTTT.